Reported below is one TCR beta chain. Antigen: not known. Researchers ran the PCR with 60 Vbeta and 13 Jbeta primers. Sequenced by immunoSEQ multiplex PCR; TCRdb stores in-frame clones only, minus some. This table has 180,000 or so clones, around 77% appearing once. This record comes from a study of cytomegalovirus exposure and HLA in healthy donors. When sampled, the donors appeared nominally healthy, though they likely had unrecorded immune exposures. V shed 11 bases, J shed 3 bases, and the junction held 20 bases outside the gene matches. CDR3 length equals 18 residues. The germline CDR1 and CDR2 sequences are SNHLY and FYNNEI. Notes on the study in general: Presence/absence analyses rested on an assumption that sequencing depth was roughly uniform across donors. The authors excluded some V segments, including TRBV6-2 and TRBV6-3, as indistinguishable.

This clonotype originated in a female donor in good health and CMV-seronegative. V and J are TRBV2 and TRBJ2-7, with TRBD2 matching over 12 bases. The sequencing sample was made of PBMCs. CDR3 loop: CACRKGTPWTSGVYEQYF. CDR3 in DNA: TGTGCCTGCCGAAAAGGTACGCCCTGGACTAGCGGGGTCTACGAGCAGTACTTC.